The 19 T cell receptor beta chains below come from one sample, sequenced in a study of lymphopenia after photon versus proton radiotherapy. Data came from immunoSEQ multiplex PCR; TCRdb stores just in-frame clones and leaves some out. This sample carries 25,000 to 35,000 clones, roughly 90% of them seen once, and the ten largest clones take 6.8%. The sample in question was peripheral blood, obtained from a patient treated with photon-based radiotherapy. Receptors originate from a woman aged 50 to 60 with pancreatic cancer.

The chain couples TRBV28 to TRBJ2-3; no reliable D call. Trimming shortened V by 5 bases and J by 1 base, and 10 bases separated the two germline ends. This CDR3 has 14 amino acids. Germline CDR1 MDHEN, CDR2 SYDVKM. Here the CDR3 reads CASSTGLGTDTQYF. The CDR3 region has the DNA TGTGCCAGCAGTACGGGCCTCGGCACAGATACGCAGTATTTT.

This clone was picked up one time. J is TRBJ1-1 and V is TRBV27; D is perhaps TRBD1 (5 bases). Trimming removed 5 bases at V and 2 bases at J, with 9 bases between. The CDR3 totals 13 residues. Germline assignment: CDR1 MNHEY and CDR2 SMNVEV (reference sequence). The CDR3 nucleotides read TGTGCCAGCAGTGGGACCTCTAACACTGAAGCTTTCTTT. This gives the protein CASSGTSNTEAFF.

This clone was detected once. The chain is built from TRBV11-2 and TRBJ2-7; D may be TRBD2 (5 bases). Germline CDR1 reads SGHAT; CDR2 reads FQNNGV. The CDR3 loop spans 16 amino acids. Trimming took off 1 base at V and 7 bases at J, with 20 bases between the two ends. CDR3 in amino acids: CASSLGGGGPPREQYF. CDR3 bases: TGTGCCAGCAGCTTAGGCGGTGGAGGACCGCCCCGGGAGCAGTACTTC.

The rearrangement links TRBV7-2 to TRBJ1-3, with D perhaps TRBD1 (6 bases). Per germline, CDR1 SGHTA and CDR2 FQGNSA. With 5 bases removed from V and 0 bases from J, the gap between germline ends came to 14 bases. This CDR3 has 16 amino acids. CDR3 loop: CASSLTRQDSGNTIYF. DNA for the CDR3: TGTGCCAGCAGCCTTACCCGACAGGACTCTGGAAACACCATATATTTT.

The gene calls are TRBV29-1 and TRBJ2-2, with 8 bases aligning to TRBD1. Germline V gene sequence: CDR1 SQVTM, CDR2 ANQGSEA. The V segment lost 7 bases and the J segment 4 bases; nucleotides outside the gene matches: 11. The CDR3 loop spans 15 amino acids. CDR3 DNA sequence: TGCAGCGCTCGTCAGGGGGCGCGGGGCACCGGGGAGCTGTTTTTT. It is translated as CSARQGARGTGELFF.

This chain connects TRBV4-3 to TRBJ1-3; weak D call: TRBD1 (5 bases). The V gene lost 0 bases and the J gene lost 3 bases, with 12 bases spanning the gap. Germline V gene data show CDR1 as LGHNA and CDR2 as YSLEER. The CDR3 is 16 amino acids. In nucleotides, the CDR3 is TGCGCCAGCAGCCAAGAAATGGCGGGGGTTGGAAACACCATATATTTT. This encodes CASSQEMAGVGNTIYF.

V usage is TRBV6-5 and J usage is TRBJ1-3, with TRBD1 identical over 10 bases. With 5 bases clipped from V and 4 bases from J, the junction kept 5 bases outside the gene matches. This CDR3 comprises 15 residues. Per germline, CDR1 MNHEY and CDR2 SVGAGI. CDR3 protein: CASSNPGQGGNTIYF. CDR3 bases: TGTGCCAGCAGTAATCCGGGACAGGGGGGAAACACCATATATTTT.

The CDR3, as DNA: TGTGCCAGCAGCCCGGTTGGGCAGCCCCAGCATTTT. Amino acid sequence: CASSPVGQPQHF. V gene TRBV7-9 combines with J gene TRBJ1-5; D is uncertain. Trimming removed 5 bases at V and 7 bases at J, with 9 bases between. Germline CDR1 SEHNR, CDR2 FQNEAQ (reference sequence). This CDR3 is built from 12 residues.

The gene calls are TRBV12-5 and TRBJ2-2; a weak D match, TRBD1 (6 bases). In germline, CDR1 is LGHNT, CDR2 FRNRAP. Deletions cut 6 bases from V and 5 bases from J, with 31 bases between. The CDR3 is 20 amino acids. CDR3 nucleotide sequence: TGTGCTAGTGGACAGGACAGTGCGTCGCCCCCTTCCCTGTGGACCGGGGAGCTGTTTTTT. It codes for CASGQDSASPPSLWTGELFF.

This chain joins TRBV5-6 and TRBJ1-1; unclear D gene. Trimming removed 2 bases from V and 1 base from J, with 6 bases in between. This CDR3 is built from 13 residues. Germline V gives CDR1 SGHDT, CDR2 YYEEEE. CDR3 bases: TGTGCCAGCAGCTTTTCCACGAACACTGAAGCTTTCTTT. Translation: CASSFSTNTEAFF.

The chain recombines TRBV19 with TRBJ1-2; 7 nucleotides agree with TRBD1. The V segment lost 3 bases and the J segment 4 bases; nucleotides outside the gene matches: 2. Looked up from germline, CDR1 is LNHDA and CDR2 is SQIVND (reference sequence). The CDR3 is 13 amino acids. CDR3 region: CASSISGGYGYTF. The DNA of the CDR3 is TGTGCCAGTAGTATTTCAGGGGGCTATGGCTACACCTTC.

The CDR3 region is CASSGDRGPNEQYF. Written as DNA, the CDR3 is TGTGCCAGCAGCGGGGACAGGGGACCCAACGAGCAGTACTTC. V usage is TRBV7-2 and J usage is TRBJ2-7; TRBD1 matches 10 bases. The CDR3 covers 14 residues. Per the germline V gene, CDR1 is SGHTA and CDR2 is FQGNSA. V dropped 5 bases and J dropped 5; count of bases not matched to a gene: 6.

The chain is built from TRBV27 and TRBJ2-7, with 15 bases that match TRBD2. J lost 7 bases, V lost 2 bases, and 9 bases had no gene match. The CDR3 is 17 residues long. CDR1 is MNHEY and CDR2 is SMNVEV in the germline V gene (reference sequence). CDR3 region: CASSLGLAGGPVPEQYF. The CDR3 nucleotides are TGTGCCAGCAGTTTAGGACTAGCGGGAGGGCCGGTCCCGGAGCAGTACTTC.

The rearrangement joins TRBV28 to TRBJ2-7; possible D gene TRBD1, 5 bases. V dropped 6 bases and J dropped 5 bases, with 17 bases sitting between them. CDR1 and CDR2 (germline): MDHEN, SYDVKM. The CDR3 spans 14 residues. CDR3 coding DNA: TGTGCCAGCAGAACTCCGCAGGGTACCCACGAGCAGTACTTC. Its translation: CASRTPQGTHEQYF.

V gene TRBV7-2 combines with J gene TRBJ2-2; no clear D gene. Trimming took 2 bases from V and 4 from J, leaving 14 bases between them. Looked up from germline, CDR1 is SGHTA and CDR2 is FQGNSA. This CDR3 region has 16 residues. CDR3 sequence (DNA): TGTGCCAGCAGCTTATCCCCTGGACCAGTCACCGGGGAGCTGTTTTTT. Its translation: CASSLSPGPVTGELFF.

This rearrangement joins TRBV30 to TRBJ2-3, with 8 bases fitting TRBD2. This CDR3 is 14 amino acids long. Per germline, CDR1 GTSNPN and CDR2 SVGIG (reference sequence). V lost 3 bases to trimming and J lost 6 bases; unmatched junction nucleotides: 8. CDR3 DNA sequence: TGTGCCTGGAGAGACGGGGGGGCAGGGGATACGCAGTATTTT. It encodes CAWRDGGAGDTQYF.

V usage is TRBV5-1 and J usage is TRBJ2-2, with D perhaps assigned TRBD1 or TRBD2 (6 bases each). In germline, CDR1 is SGHRS, CDR2 YFSETQ. The CDR3 sequence is 18 residues long. Deletions cut 1 base from V and 4 bases from J, with 20 bases between. In DNA, the CDR3 is TGCGCCAGCAGCTTGTCGGGGGTCACAGGGTCGGGCACCGGGGAGCTGTTTTTT. This encodes CASSLSGVTGSGTGELFF.

The chain uses TRBV2 and TRBJ2-3; TRBD1 matches at 9 bases. This CDR3 is 16 amino acids long. The V gene's germline CDR1 is SNHLY and CDR2 FYNNEI. V shed 6 bases, J shed 3 bases, and the junction held 10 bases outside the gene matches. DNA for the CDR3: TGTGCCAGCAGGGCAGGACAGGGGATAGGAACAGATACGCAGTATTTT. This sequence encodes CASRAGQGIGTDTQYF. Combining the CDR3 with reference TRBV2 and TRBJ2-3 gives the whole variable domain EPEVTQTPSHQVTQMGQEVILRCVPISNHLYFYWYRQILGQKVEFLVSFYNNEISEKSEIFDDQFSVERPDGSNFTLKIRSTKLEDSAMYFCASRAGQGIGTDTQYFGPGTRLTVL.

The chain combines TRBV11-2 with TRBJ2-3; D may be TRBD1 or TRBD2 (5 bases each). There are 14 residues in the CDR3. Germline-derived CDR1 and CDR2 are SGHAT and FQNNGV. The V gene lost 3 bases and the J gene lost 2 bases, with 9 bases spanning the gap. The CDR3 is CASSFGGDTDTQYF. The CDR3 DNA sequence: TGTGCCAGCAGCTTTGGGGGAGACACAGATACGCAGTATTTT.